The T cell receptor beta chain under discussion was sequenced for a study of T cell repertoires and HLA-DP antigens. Study-wide background: One alloantigen had ten groove amino acid differences from self, the other one.

Details on this clone: Its antigen is as yet unknown.

Germline V CDR1 and CDR2: SGHTA, FQGTGA. This CDR3 is built from 17 residues. V trimming: 2 bases; J trimming: 5 bases; junction bases outside the gene matches: 6. Assay used: immunoSEQ multiplex PCR; TCRdb lists only in-frame clones, some missing. This sample carries more than 90,000 clones, 80% to 95% of them seen once, and the ten largest clones take 0.27%. The sequenced sample consisted of CD4+ T cells from PBMCs. The origin of this receptor is a woman in her late teens or twenties in good health and CMV-seronegative. The chain has TRBV7-3 and TRBJ2-3; 14 nucleotides match TRBD2. CDR3 DNA sequence: TGTGCCAGCAGCTTATGGACTAGCGGGAGGTCAGGAGATACGCAGTATTTT. Translation: CASSLWTSGRSGDTQYF.